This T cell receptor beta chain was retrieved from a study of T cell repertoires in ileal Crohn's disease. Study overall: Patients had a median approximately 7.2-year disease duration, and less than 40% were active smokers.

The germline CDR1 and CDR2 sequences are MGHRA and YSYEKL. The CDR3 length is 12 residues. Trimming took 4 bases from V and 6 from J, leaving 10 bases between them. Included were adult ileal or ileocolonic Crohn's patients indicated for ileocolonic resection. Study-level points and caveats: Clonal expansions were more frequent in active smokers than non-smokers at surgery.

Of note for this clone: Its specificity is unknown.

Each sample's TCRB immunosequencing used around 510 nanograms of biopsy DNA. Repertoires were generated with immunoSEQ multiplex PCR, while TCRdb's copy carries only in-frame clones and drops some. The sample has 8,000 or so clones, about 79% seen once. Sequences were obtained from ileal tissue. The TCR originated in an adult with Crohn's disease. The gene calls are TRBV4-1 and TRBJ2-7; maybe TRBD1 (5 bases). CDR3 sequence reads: CASSPNRFEQYF. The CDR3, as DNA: TGCGCCAGCAGCCCTAACAGGTTCGAGCAGTACTTC.